Sequencing of this T cell receptor beta chain was carried out in a study of blood T cell repertoires in COVID-19. Study background: Sites across the United States, Italy and Spain contributed samples from acute and convalescent COVID-19. PBMCs, B-cell-depleted T cells, or T cells were the source of the cDNA or gDNA that made up the material.

Germline assignment: CDR1 SGHDT and CDR2 YYEEEE. V lost 4 bases and J 0 bases, leaving 22 bases between the germline ends. The CDR3 has 18 amino acids. Libraries were prepared by immunoSEQ multiplex PCR; TCRdb keeps only in-frame clonotypes and omits some of them. The profile shows about 46,000 clones, about 90% of them singletons. V usage is TRBV5-6 and J usage is TRBJ1-2, with D uncertain. This TCR derives from a human donor with active COVID-19. The donor label of this sample is uncertain. Sequencing was carried out using peripheral blood. CDR3 sequence (DNA): TGTGCCAGCAGCGGAGGGAAGGGTGACCCTCGAGCTAACTATGGCTACACCTTC. This codes for CASSGGKGDPRANYGYTF. Combining the CDR3 with reference TRBV5-6 and TRBJ1-2 gives the whole variable domain DAGVTQSPTHLIKTRGQQVTLRCSPKSGHDTVSWYQQALGQGPQFIFQYYEEEERQRGNFPDRFSGHQFPNYSSELNVNALLLGDSALYLCASSGGKGDPRANYGYTFGSGTRLTVV.